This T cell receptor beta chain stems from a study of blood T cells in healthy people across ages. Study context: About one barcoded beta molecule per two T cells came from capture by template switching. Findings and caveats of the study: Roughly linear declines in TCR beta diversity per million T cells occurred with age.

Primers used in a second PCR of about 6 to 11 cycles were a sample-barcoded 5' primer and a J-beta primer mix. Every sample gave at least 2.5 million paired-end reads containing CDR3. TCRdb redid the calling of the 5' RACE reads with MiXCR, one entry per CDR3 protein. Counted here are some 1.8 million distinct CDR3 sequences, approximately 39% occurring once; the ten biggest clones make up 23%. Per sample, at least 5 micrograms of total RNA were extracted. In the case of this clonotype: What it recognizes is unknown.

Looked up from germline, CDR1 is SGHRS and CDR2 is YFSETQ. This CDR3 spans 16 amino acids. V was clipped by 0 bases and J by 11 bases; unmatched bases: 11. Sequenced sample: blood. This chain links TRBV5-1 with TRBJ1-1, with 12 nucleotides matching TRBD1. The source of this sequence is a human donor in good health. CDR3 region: CASSLAPGQGAQVAFF. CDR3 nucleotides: TGCGCCAGCAGCTTGGCCCCGGGACAGGGGGCTCAGGTGGCTTTCTTT.